This T cell receptor beta chain emerged from a study of tumor and adjacent non-tumor tissue in lung cancer. About the research overall: Patients comprised about a dozen adenocarcinoma, 2 squamous cell carcinoma and 1 small cell lung cancer.

RNA was extracted from bulk tissue without any cell sorting. More than 3 cm separated this lung sample from the edge of the tumor. The germline CDR1 and CDR2 sequences are SGHDT and YYEEEE. The CDR3 contains 15 residues. V lost 3 bases and J 4 bases, leaving 17 bases between the germline ends. TCRbeta libraries were built with three rounds of nested PCR, modified from ARM-PCR. TCRdb recomputed calls from the multiplex PCR reads with MiXCR, one row per CDR3 protein. Of 60,000 to 70,000 distinct CDR3 sequences in the sample, 75% to 85% were seen once. The chain combines TRBV5-6 with TRBJ2-7, with a tentative D call TRBD2 (5 bases). The clonotype comes from a man in his sixties with non-small cell lung cancer. The sample taken for sequencing was distant non-tumor lung tissue. The CDR3 DNA sequence: TGTGCCAGCAGCTCGCGGGCTAGTGGGAGTTACGAGCAGTACTTC. Its translation: CASSSRASGSYEQYF.